A selection of T cell receptor beta chains follows, all from one sample in a study of beta chain features in type 1 diabetes. Here immunoSEQ multiplex PCR was the method, and the copy in TCRdb shows in-frame clones only, minus some. The sample yields about 160,000 clones, around 7.8% seen once. The specimen was central memory CD4+ T cells from blood. Receptors originate from a woman aged 40 to 50 with type 1 diabetes. The CDR3 runs from the conserved cysteine through the conserved F or W. A D gene is named only where the DNA matches it firmly. Only some rows state a clone size, as once, few, many or a class for expanded clones.

CDR3aa: CASSARLNSYNEQFF; CDR3nt: TGTGCCAGCAGCGCAAGACTCAACTCCTACAATGAGCAGTTCTTC; v_gene: TRBV9; d_gene: NA; abundance: few; j_gene: TRBJ2-1
CDR3aa: CASSGQGRDTGELFF; CDR3nt: TGTGCCAGCAGTGGACAGGGCAGGGACACCGGGGAGCTGTTTTTT; v_gene: TRBV2; d_gene: TRBD1; abundance: NA; j_gene: TRBJ2-2
CDR3aa: CASTARGIGANVLTF; CDR3nt: TGTGCCAGCACCGCTCGGGGAATCGGGGCCAACGTCCTGACTTTC; v_gene: TRBV6-5; d_gene: NA; abundance: NA; j_gene: TRBJ2-6
CDR3aa: CAWSHGQSSKKLFF; CDR3nt: TGTGCCTGGAGTCACGGACAGTCTAGTAAAAAACTGTTTTTT; v_gene: TRBV30; d_gene: NA; abundance: NA; j_gene: TRBJ1-4
CDR3aa: CASSRTAPFTDTQYF; CDR3nt: TGTGCCAGCAGTCGGACAGCCCCTTTCACAGATACGCAGTATTTT; v_gene: TRBV2; d_gene: NA; abundance: NA; j_gene: TRBJ2-3
CDR3aa: CASSLSGRGYNEQFF; CDR3nt: TGTGCCAGCAGCCTTAGCGGGAGGGGGTACAATGAGCAGTTCTTC; v_gene: TRBV11-2; d_gene: TRBD2; abundance: few; j_gene: TRBJ2-1
CDR3aa: CASSLARGQPQHF; CDR3nt: TGTGCCAGCAGCTTGGCCCGGGGTCAGCCCCAGCATTTT; v_gene: TRBV5-4; d_gene: NA; abundance: NA; j_gene: TRBJ1-5
CDR3aa: CASSQDRGGQGGGQPQHF; CDR3nt: TGCGCCAGCAGCCAAGATCGGGGGGGACAGGGTGGTGGGCAGCCCCAGCATTTT; v_gene: TRBV4-1; d_gene: TRBD1; abundance: few; j_gene: TRBJ1-5
CDR3aa: CASSLARVPTGELFF; CDR3nt: TGTGCCAGCAGCTTAGCGCGGGTTCCTACCGGGGAGCTGTTTTTT; v_gene: TRBV7-8; d_gene: NA; abundance: few; j_gene: TRBJ2-2
CDR3aa: CASSRGTSGSFSLGNEQFF; CDR3nt: TGTGCCAGCAGCCGGGGGACTAGCGGGAGTTTTAGTCTGGGAAATGAGCAGTTCTTC; v_gene: TRBV14; d_gene: TRBD2; abundance: few; j_gene: TRBJ2-1
CDR3aa: CAWCRTGRNEKLFF; CDR3nt: TGTGCCTGGTGCCGGACAGGCCGAAATGAAAAACTGTTTTTT; v_gene: TRBV30; d_gene: TRBD1; abundance: NA; j_gene: TRBJ1-4
CDR3aa: CASSSDRGGSNTEAFF; CDR3nt: TGTGCCAGCAGCTCCGATCGGGGAGGGTCCAACACTGAAGCTTTCTTT; v_gene: TRBV7-9; d_gene: NA; abundance: NA; j_gene: TRBJ1-1
CDR3aa: CASSLESSGIQQEKLFF; CDR3nt: TGCGCCAGCAGCTTGGAGTCTTCAGGAATTCAGCAGGAAAAACTGTTTTTT; v_gene: TRBV5-1; d_gene: NA; abundance: few; j_gene: TRBJ1-4
CDR3aa: CASTAFRDSNYGYTF; CDR3nt: TGTGCCAGCACTGCGTTCCGGGACAGTAACTATGGCTACACCTTC; v_gene: TRBV2; d_gene: TRBD1; abundance: few; j_gene: TRBJ1-2
CDR3aa: CASSIDRAQHYGYTF; CDR3nt: TGTGCCAGTAGTATAGATCGAGCGCAGCACTATGGCTACACCTTC; v_gene: TRBV19; d_gene: NA; abundance: few; j_gene: TRBJ1-2
CDR3aa: CASSIGGGGYNEQFF; CDR3nt: TGTGCCAGTAGTATCGGCGGGGGCGGGTACAATGAGCAGTTCTTC; v_gene: TRBV19; d_gene: NA; abundance: NA; j_gene: TRBJ2-1
CDR3aa: CASSPWTGTDTQYF; CDR3nt: TGTGCCAGCAGCCCATGGACAGGCACAGATACGCAGTATTTT; v_gene: TRBV11-1; d_gene: NA; abundance: NA; j_gene: TRBJ2-3
CDR3aa: CASSSSTGAGIQYF; CDR3nt: NA; v_gene: TRBV28; d_gene: NA; abundance: few; j_gene: TRBJ2-4
CDR3aa: CASSQISGLAPFF; CDR3nt: TGTGCCAGCAGCCAGATCTCGGGACTAGCGCCGTTCTTC; v_gene: TRBV28; d_gene: TRBD2; abundance: few; j_gene: TRBJ2-1
CDR3aa: CARRDRGSNQPQHF; CDR3nt: TGCGCCCGAAGGGACAGGGGAAGCAATCAGCCCCAGCATTTT; v_gene: TRBV23-1; d_gene: TRBD1; abundance: few; j_gene: TRBJ1-5
CDR3aa: CASSVRGRNSNQPQHF; CDR3nt: TGTGCCAGCAGCGTCAGGGGGCGGAACAGCAATCAGCCCCAGCATTTT; v_gene: TRBV7-2; d_gene: TRBD1; abundance: NA; j_gene: TRBJ1-5
CDR3aa: CASTLRTGANVLTF; CDR3nt: TGTGCCAGCACCCTCAGAACAGGGGCCAACGTCCTGACTTTC; v_gene: TRBV2; d_gene: NA; abundance: NA; j_gene: TRBJ2-6
CDR3aa: CSVAGLAGGNPEQFF; CDR3nt: TGCAGCGTAGCAGGACTAGCGGGGGGTAACCCCGAGCAGTTCTTC; v_gene: TRBV29-1; d_gene: TRBD2; abundance: NA; j_gene: TRBJ2-1
CDR3aa: CASSSRDSPEAFF; CDR3nt: TGTGCCAGCAGTTCCCGGGACAGCCCAGAAGCTTTCTTT; v_gene: TRBV6-5; d_gene: TRBD1; abundance: few; j_gene: TRBJ1-1
CDR3aa: CASSFRDRGQDEQYF; CDR3nt: TGTGCCAGCAGTTTCCGGGACAGGGGCCAGGACGAGCAGTACTTC; v_gene: TRBV27; d_gene: TRBD1; abundance: few; j_gene: TRBJ2-7
CDR3aa: CASSLAWTANTEAFF; CDR3nt: TGTGCCAGCAGCTTGGCTTGGACAGCTAACACTGAAGCTTTCTTT; v_gene: TRBV5-4; d_gene: NA; abundance: few; j_gene: TRBJ1-1
CDR3aa: CATGYSNQPQHF; CDR3nt: TGTGCCACGGGGTATAGCAATCAGCCCCAGCATTTT; v_gene: TRBV10-3; d_gene: NA; abundance: NA; j_gene: TRBJ1-5
CDR3aa: CASSLLRFEQFF; CDR3nt: TGTGCCAGCAGCTTACTGAGGTTTGAGCAGTTCTTC; v_gene: TRBV7-9; d_gene: NA; abundance: few; j_gene: TRBJ2-1
CDR3aa: CASGDHQLYQPQHF; CDR3nt: TGTGCCAGCGGAGACCACCAACTTTATCAGCCCCAGCATTTT; v_gene: TRBV6-5; d_gene: NA; abundance: few; j_gene: TRBJ1-5
CDR3aa: CASSPNLEEQPQHF; CDR3nt: TGTGCCAGCTCACCAAACCTTGAGGAGCAGCCCCAGCATTTT; v_gene: TRBV18; d_gene: NA; abundance: few; j_gene: TRBJ1-5
CDR3aa: CASSLLREFQETQYF; CDR3nt: TGTGCCAGCAGCTTGTTGAGGGAGTTCCAAGAGACCCAGTACTTC; v_gene: TRBV5-5; d_gene: NA; abundance: NA; j_gene: TRBJ2-5
CDR3aa: CASSYSMFGGIEAFF; CDR3nt: TGTGCCAGCAGTTACTCGATGTTTGGAGGGATAGAAGCTTTCTTT; v_gene: TRBV6-5; d_gene: NA; abundance: few; j_gene: TRBJ1-1
CDR3aa: CASNLADGELFF; CDR3nt: TGTGCCAGCAATTTAGCGGACGGGGAGCTGTTTTTT; v_gene: TRBV9; d_gene: NA; abundance: NA; j_gene: TRBJ2-2
CDR3aa: CASSPLAGEVNEQFF; CDR3nt: TGTGCCAGCTCACCCTTGGCGGGAGAGGTGAATGAGCAGTTCTTC; v_gene: TRBV18; d_gene: TRBD2; abundance: NA; j_gene: TRBJ2-1
CDR3aa: CASSFRGQETQYF; CDR3nt: TGTGCCAGCAGCTTCAGGGGTCAGGAGACCCAGTACTTC; v_gene: TRBV7-2; d_gene: NA; abundance: NA; j_gene: TRBJ2-5
CDR3aa: CASRPRDRGNREQYF; CDR3nt: TGTGCCAGCAGGCCTCGGGACAGGGGTAATCGCGAGCAGTACTTC; v_gene: TRBV28; d_gene: TRBD1; abundance: few; j_gene: TRBJ2-7
CDR3aa: CASSEETGYQPQHF; CDR3nt: TGTGCCAGCAGTGAGGAAACAGGGTACCAGCCCCAGCATTTT; v_gene: TRBV2; d_gene: NA; abundance: NA; j_gene: TRBJ1-5
CDR3aa: CASSPSLQGGFDGYTF; CDR3nt: TGTGCCAGCTCACCATCCCTACAGGGGGGATTCGATGGCTACACCTTC; v_gene: TRBV18; d_gene: TRBD1; abundance: few; j_gene: TRBJ1-2
CDR3aa: CASSMANRASSTDTQYF; CDR3nt: TGTGCCAGCAGCATGGCTAACAGGGCTTCTAGCACAGATACGCAGTATTTT; v_gene: TRBV5-5; d_gene: NA; abundance: NA; j_gene: TRBJ2-3
CDR3aa: CASSGRGAGAYEQYF; CDR3nt: TGTGCCAGCAGTGGCCGGGGGGCGGGAGCCTACGAGCAGTACTTC; v_gene: TRBV2; d_gene: NA; abundance: few; j_gene: TRBJ2-7
CDR3aa: CASSYRTGNYEQYF; CDR3nt: TGTGCCAGCAGTTACAGGACAGGGAACTACGAGCAGTACTTC; v_gene: TRBV6-5; d_gene: TRBD1; abundance: few; j_gene: TRBJ2-7
CDR3aa: CASSYVPGYEQYF; CDR3nt: TGTGCCAGCAGTTACGTACCAGGCTACGAGCAGTACTTC; v_gene: TRBV6-5; d_gene: NA; abundance: few; j_gene: TRBJ2-7
CDR3aa: CASRRDSRSTEAFF; CDR3nt: TGTGCCAGCAGGAGGGACAGCCGGAGCACTGAAGCTTTCTTT; v_gene: TRBV14; d_gene: TRBD1; abundance: few; j_gene: TRBJ1-1
CDR3aa: CASSPRTHGQGTNYGYTF; CDR3nt: TGTGCCAGCAGCCCAAGAACCCACGGACAAGGGACTAACTATGGCTACACCTTC; v_gene: TRBV7-8; d_gene: NA; abundance: few; j_gene: TRBJ1-2
CDR3aa: CASSLGGDGYTF; CDR3nt: TGTGCCAGCAGTTTAGGGGGGGATGGCTACACCTTC; v_gene: TRBV28; d_gene: NA; abundance: few; j_gene: TRBJ1-2
CDR3aa: CSVVVSEHTDTQYF; CDR3nt: TGCAGCGTTGTCGTTAGCGAACACACAGATACGCAGTATTTT; v_gene: TRBV29-1; d_gene: NA; abundance: few; j_gene: TRBJ2-3
CDR3aa: CATRDVRERTGVLLSGANVLTF; CDR3nt: TGTGCCACCAGGGACGTACGCGAAAGGACAGGGGTTCTTCTCTCTGGGGCCAACGTCCTGACTTTC; v_gene: TRBV15; d_gene: TRBD1; abundance: NA; j_gene: TRBJ2-6
CDR3aa: CASSARLKSGANVLTF; CDR3nt: TGTGCCAGCAGCGCGCGACTCAAATCTGGGGCCAACGTCCTGACTTTC; v_gene: TRBV7-9; d_gene: NA; abundance: NA; j_gene: TRBJ2-6
CDR3aa: CASSDSPGNEQFF; CDR3nt: TGTGCCAGCAGTGACTCCCCCGGGAATGAGCAGTTCTTC; v_gene: TRBV2; d_gene: NA; abundance: NA; j_gene: TRBJ2-1
CDR3aa: CASSPAGPYNEQFF; CDR3nt: TGTGCCAGCAGCCCAGCGGGACCGTACAATGAGCAGTTCTTC; v_gene: TRBV9; d_gene: TRBD2; abundance: many; j_gene: TRBJ2-1
CDR3aa: CASSVATGATNEKLFF; CDR3nt: TGTGCCAGCAGCGTAGCTACAGGCGCAACTAATGAAAAACTGTTTTTT; v_gene: TRBV9; d_gene: NA; abundance: once; j_gene: TRBJ1-4
CDR3aa: CASRGGLSGDEQFF; CDR3nt: TGTGCCAGCCGGGGTGGTCTTTCTGGAGATGAGCAGTTCTTC; v_gene: TRBV11-3; d_gene: NA; abundance: NA; j_gene: TRBJ2-1
CDR3aa: CASLQGGVGGYTF; CDR3nt: TGTGCCAGTCTGCAGGGGGGAGTTGGCGGCTACACCTTC; v_gene: TRBV19; d_gene: TRBD1; abundance: few; j_gene: TRBJ1-2